This TCR beta chain was captured in a study of blood T cell repertoires in COVID-19. Measured with immunoSEQ multiplex PCR; TCRdb has only the in-frame clones, and not every one. This table has some 80,000 clones, under 80% appearing once. The CDR3 has 14 residues. Germline loops: CDR1 KGHSH, CDR2 LQKENI. V trimming: 2 bases; J trimming: 5 bases; junction bases outside the gene matches: 2. The chain is built from TRBV18 and TRBJ2-5; 10 nucleotides align to TRBD2. The receptor was isolated from a human donor in a cohort sampled during active COVID-19. The material sequenced was peripheral blood. CDR3 in DNA: TGTGCCAGCTCACCAGAGACTAGCGGGGAGACCCAGTACTTC. Amino acids: CASSPETSGETQYF.